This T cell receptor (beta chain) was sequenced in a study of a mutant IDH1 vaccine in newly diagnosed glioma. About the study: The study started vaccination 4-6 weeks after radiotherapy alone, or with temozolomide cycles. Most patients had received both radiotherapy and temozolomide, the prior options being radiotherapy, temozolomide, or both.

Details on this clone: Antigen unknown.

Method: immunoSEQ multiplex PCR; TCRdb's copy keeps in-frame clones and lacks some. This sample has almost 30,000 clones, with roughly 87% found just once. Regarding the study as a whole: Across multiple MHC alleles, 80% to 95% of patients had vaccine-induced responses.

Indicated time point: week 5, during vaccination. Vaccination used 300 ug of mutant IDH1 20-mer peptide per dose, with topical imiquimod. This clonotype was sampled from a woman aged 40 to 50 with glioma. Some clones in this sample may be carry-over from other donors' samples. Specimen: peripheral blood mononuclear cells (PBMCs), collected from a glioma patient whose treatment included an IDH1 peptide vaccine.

In DNA, the CDR3 is TGTGCCAGCAGTGACCCACGAGGGGACGGATGGGAACCCGAGCAGTACTTC. Its translation: CASSDPRGDGWEPEQYF. The rearrangement links TRBV6-1 to TRBJ2-7; D possibly matches TRBD1 or TRBD2 (5 bases each). Germline CDR1 and CDR2: MNHNS and SASEGT. The CDR3 is 17 amino acids. V was shortened by 3 bases and J by 6 bases, with 24 bases between the two germline ends.